This TCR beta chain came from a study of circulating and synovial CD4+ cells in juvenile arthritis. The junction had 4 bases not matched to a gene; V was cut back by 6 bases and J by 3 bases. The CDR3 contains 14 residues. The germline V gene has CDR1 MNHEY and CDR2 SMNVEV (reference sequence). Sequenced samples came from active juvenile idiopathic arthritis patients. TCRdb's copy holds only in-frame clones and misses some; the assay was immunoSEQ multiplex PCR. The data contain around 18,000 clones, around 91% of them singletons. The receptor was isolated from a human donor with juvenile idiopathic arthritis. The rearrangement joins TRBV27 to TRBJ2-2, with 7 nucleotides matching TRBD1. Sequences were obtained from CD4+ T cells from blood. The CDR3 loop reads CASRWQGDTGELFF. The CDR3 coding sequence is TGTGCCAGCAGGTGGCAGGGGGACACCGGGGAGCTGTTTTTT.